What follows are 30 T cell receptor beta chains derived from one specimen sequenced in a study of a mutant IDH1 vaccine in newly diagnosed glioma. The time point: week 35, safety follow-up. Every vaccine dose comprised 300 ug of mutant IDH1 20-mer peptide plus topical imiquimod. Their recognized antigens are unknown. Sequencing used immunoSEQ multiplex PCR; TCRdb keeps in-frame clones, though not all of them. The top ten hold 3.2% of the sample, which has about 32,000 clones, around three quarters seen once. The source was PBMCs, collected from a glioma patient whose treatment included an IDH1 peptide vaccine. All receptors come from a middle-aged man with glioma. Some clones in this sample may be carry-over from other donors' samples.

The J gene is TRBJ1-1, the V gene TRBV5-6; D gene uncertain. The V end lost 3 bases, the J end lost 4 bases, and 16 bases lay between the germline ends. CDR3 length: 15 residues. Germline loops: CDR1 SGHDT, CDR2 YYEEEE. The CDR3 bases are TGTGCCAGCAGCTACGCTGAAGGAGCTCGCACTGAAGCTTTCTTT. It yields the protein CASSYAEGARTEAFF.

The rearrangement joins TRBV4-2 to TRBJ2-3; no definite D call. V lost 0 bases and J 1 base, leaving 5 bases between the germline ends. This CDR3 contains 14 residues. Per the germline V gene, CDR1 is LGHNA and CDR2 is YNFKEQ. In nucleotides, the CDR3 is TGTGCCAGCAGCCAAGATTCAGGCACAGATACGCAGTATTTT. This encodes CASSQDSGTDTQYF.

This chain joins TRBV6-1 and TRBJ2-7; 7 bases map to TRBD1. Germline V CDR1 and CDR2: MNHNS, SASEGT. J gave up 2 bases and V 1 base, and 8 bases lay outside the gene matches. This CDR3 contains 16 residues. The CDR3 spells CASSEGNQGVTYEQYF. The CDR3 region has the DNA TGTGCCAGCAGTGAAGGGAATCAGGGGGTTACCTACGAGCAGTACTTC.

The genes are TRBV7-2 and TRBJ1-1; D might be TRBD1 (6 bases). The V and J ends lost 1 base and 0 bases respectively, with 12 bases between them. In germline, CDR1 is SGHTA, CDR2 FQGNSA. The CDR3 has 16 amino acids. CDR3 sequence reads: CASSLVLGGLNTEAFF. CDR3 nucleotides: TGTGCCAGCAGCTTAGTTCTAGGGGGGCTGAACACTGAAGCTTTCTTT.

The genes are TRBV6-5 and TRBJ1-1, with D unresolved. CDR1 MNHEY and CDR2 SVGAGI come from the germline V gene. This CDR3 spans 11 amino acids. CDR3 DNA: TGTGCGTCCCGCCCGGGCACTGAAGCTTTCTTT. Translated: CASRPGTEAFF.

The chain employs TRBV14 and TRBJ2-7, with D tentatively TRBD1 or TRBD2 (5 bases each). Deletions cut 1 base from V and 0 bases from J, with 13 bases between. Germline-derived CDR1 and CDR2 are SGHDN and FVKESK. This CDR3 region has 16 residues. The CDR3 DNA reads TGTGCCAGCAGCCAAGGGCCTAGGGACGGCTCCTACGAGCAGTACTTC. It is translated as CASSQGPRDGSYEQYF.

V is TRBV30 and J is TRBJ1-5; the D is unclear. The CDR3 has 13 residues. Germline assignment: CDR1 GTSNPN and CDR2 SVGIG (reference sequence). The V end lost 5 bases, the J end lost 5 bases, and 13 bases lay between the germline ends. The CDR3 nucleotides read TGTGCCTGGGGAAGGAGACTCGATCAGCCCCAGCATTTT. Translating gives CAWGRRLDQPQHF. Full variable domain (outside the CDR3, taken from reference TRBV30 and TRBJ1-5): SQTIHQWPATLVQPVGSPLSLECTVEGTSNPNLYWYRQAAGRGLQLLFYSVGIGQISSEVPQNLSASRPQDRQFILSSKKLLLSDSGFYLCAWGRRLDQPQHFGDGTRLSIL.

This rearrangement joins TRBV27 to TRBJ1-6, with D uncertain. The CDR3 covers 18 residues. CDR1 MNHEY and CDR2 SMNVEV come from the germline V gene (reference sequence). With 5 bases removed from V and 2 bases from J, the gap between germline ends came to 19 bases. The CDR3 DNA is TGTGCCAGCAGTCCGCTGAGGGTCCGAGGCCCCTATAATTCACCCCTCCACTTT. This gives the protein CASSPLRVRGPYNSPLHF.

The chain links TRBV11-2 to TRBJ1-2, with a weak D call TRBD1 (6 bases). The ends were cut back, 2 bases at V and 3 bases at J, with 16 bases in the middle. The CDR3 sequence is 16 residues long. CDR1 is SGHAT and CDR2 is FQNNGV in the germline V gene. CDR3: CASSLTRGRGDYGYTF. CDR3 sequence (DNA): TGTGCCAGCAGCTTAACTAGGGGCAGGGGCGACTATGGCTACACCTTC.

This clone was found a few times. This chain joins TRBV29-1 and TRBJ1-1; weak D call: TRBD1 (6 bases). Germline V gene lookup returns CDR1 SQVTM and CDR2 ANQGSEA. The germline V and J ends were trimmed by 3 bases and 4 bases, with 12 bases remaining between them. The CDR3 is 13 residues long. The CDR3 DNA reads TGCAGCGTTGATCGGGGGGCGGCCACTGAAGCTTTCTTT. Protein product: CSVDRGAATEAFF.

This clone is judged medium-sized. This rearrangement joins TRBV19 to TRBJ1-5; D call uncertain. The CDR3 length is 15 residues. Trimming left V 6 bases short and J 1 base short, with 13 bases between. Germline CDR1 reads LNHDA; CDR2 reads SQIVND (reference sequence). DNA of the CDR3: TGTGCCAGTAGCATCCGTGACCAGAGCAATCAGCCCCAGCATTTT. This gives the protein CASSIRDQSNQPQHF.

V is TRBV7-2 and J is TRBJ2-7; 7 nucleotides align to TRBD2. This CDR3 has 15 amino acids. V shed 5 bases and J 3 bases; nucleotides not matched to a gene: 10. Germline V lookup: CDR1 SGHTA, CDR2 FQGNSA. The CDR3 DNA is TGTGCCAGCAGCCTTGCTTCAACGGGGGGCTACGAGCAGTACTTC. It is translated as CASSLASTGGYEQYF.

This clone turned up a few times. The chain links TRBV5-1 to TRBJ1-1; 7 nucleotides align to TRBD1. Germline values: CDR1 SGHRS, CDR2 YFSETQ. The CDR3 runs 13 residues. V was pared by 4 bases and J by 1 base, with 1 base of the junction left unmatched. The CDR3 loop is CASSRDRNTEAFF. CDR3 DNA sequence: TGCGCCAGCAGCCGGGACAGGAACACTGAAGCTTTCTTT. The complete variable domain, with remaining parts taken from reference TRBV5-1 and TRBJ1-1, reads KAGVTQTPRYLIKTRGQQVTLSCSPISGHRSVSWYQQTPGQGLQFLFEYFSETQRNKGNFPGRFSGRQFSNSRSEMNVSTLELGDSALYLCASSRDRNTEAFFGQGTRLTVV.

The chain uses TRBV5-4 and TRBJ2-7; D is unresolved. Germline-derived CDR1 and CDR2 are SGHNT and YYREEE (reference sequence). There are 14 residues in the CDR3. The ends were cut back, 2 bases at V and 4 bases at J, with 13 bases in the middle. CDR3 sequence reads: CASSFRSTSYEQYF. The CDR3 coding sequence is TGTGCCAGCAGCTTCAGGTCAACATCGTACGAGCAGTACTTC.

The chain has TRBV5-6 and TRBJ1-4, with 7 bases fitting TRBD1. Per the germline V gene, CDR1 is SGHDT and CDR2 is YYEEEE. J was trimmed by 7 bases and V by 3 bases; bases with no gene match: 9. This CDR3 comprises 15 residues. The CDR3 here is CASSSRRGGIEKLFF. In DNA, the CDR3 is TGTGCCAGCAGCTCCCGCAGGGGGGGAATTGAAAAACTGTTTTTT.

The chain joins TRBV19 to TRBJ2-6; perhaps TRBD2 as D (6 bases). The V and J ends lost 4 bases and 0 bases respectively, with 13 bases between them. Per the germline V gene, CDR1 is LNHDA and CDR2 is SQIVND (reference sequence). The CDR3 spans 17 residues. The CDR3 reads CASSRRDGFSGANVLTF. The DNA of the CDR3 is TGTGCCAGTAGTAGGAGGGACGGTTTCTCTGGGGCCAACGTCCTGACTTTC.

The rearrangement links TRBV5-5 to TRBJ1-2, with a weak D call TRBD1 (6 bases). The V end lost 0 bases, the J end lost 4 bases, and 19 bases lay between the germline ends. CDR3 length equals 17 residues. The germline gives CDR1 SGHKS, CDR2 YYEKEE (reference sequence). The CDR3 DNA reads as TGTGCCAGCAGCTTGGTCCCAAACAGGGCCCGTGGCTATGGCTACACCTTC. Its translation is CASSLVPNRARGYGYTF.

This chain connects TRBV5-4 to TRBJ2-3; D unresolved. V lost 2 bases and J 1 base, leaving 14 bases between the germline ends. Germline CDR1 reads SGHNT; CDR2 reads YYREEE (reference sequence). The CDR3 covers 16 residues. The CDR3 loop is CASSLARQTGTDTQYF. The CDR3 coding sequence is TGTGCCAGCAGCTTAGCCCGGCAAACAGGCACAGATACGCAGTATTTT.

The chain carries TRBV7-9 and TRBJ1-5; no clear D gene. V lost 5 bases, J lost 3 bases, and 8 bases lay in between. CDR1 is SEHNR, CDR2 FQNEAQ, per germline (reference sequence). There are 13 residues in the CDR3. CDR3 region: CASSREANQPQHF. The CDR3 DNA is TGTGCCAGCAGCAGGGAGGCCAATCAGCCCCAGCATTTT.

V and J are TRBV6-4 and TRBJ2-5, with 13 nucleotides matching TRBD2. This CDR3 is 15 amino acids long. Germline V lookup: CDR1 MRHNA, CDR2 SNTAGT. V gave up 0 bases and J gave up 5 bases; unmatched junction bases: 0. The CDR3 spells CASSDSTSGGETQYF. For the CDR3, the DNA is TGTGCCAGCAGTGACTCGACTAGCGGGGGGGAGACCCAGTACTTC.

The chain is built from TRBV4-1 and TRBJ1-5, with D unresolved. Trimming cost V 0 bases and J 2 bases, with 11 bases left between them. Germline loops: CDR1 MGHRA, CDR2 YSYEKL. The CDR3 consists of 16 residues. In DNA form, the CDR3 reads TGCGCCAGCAGCCAAGATGGCGGAATTGGCAATCAGCCCCAGCATTTT. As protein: CASSQDGGIGNQPQHF.

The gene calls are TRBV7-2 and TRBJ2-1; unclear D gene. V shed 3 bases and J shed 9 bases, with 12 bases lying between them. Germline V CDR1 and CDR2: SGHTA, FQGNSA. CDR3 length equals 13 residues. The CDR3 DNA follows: TGTGCCAGCAGCTTGGATCCGATGGGTGAGCAGTTCTTC. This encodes CASSLDPMGEQFF.

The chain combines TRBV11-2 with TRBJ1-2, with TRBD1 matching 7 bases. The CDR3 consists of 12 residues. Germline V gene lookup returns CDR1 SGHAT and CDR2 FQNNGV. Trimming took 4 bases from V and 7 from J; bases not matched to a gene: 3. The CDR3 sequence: CASSSRGPGYTF. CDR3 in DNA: TGTGCCAGCAGCTCAAGGGGGCCTGGCTACACCTTC.

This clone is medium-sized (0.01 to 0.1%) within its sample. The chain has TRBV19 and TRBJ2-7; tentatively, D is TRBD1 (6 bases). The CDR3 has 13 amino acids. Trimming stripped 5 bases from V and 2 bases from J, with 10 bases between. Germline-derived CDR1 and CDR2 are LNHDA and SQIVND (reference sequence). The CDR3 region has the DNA TGTGCCAGTAGTCTCACAGGGACCTACGAGCAGTACTTC. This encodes CASSLTGTYEQYF. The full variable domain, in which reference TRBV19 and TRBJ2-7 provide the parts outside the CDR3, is DGGITQSPKYLFRKEGQNVTLSCEQNLNHDAMYWYRQDPGQGLRLIYYSQIVNDFQKGDIAEGYSVSREKKESFPLTVTSAQKNPTAFYLCASSLTGTYEQYFGPGTRLTVT.

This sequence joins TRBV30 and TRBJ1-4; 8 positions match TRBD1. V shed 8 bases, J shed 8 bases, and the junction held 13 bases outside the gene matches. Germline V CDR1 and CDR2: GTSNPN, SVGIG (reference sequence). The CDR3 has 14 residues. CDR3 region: CAAWSWTGNEKLFF. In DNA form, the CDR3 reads TGTGCCGCCTGGAGTTGGACAGGGAACGAAAAACTGTTTTTT.

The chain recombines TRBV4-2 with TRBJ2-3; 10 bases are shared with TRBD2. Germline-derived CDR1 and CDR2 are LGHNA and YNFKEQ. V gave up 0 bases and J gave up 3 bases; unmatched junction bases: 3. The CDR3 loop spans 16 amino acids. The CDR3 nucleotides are TGTGCCAGCAGCCAAGAAGCGGGGGGGCGTACAGATACGCAGTATTTT. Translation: CASSQEAGGRTDTQYF.

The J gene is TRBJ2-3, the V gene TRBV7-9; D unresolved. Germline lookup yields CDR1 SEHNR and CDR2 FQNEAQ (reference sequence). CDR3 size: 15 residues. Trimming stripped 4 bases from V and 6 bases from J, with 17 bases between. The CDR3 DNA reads TGTGCCAGCAGCTGGACCGGGCCTGGCCTGGATACGCAGTATTTT. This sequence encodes CASSWTGPGLDTQYF.

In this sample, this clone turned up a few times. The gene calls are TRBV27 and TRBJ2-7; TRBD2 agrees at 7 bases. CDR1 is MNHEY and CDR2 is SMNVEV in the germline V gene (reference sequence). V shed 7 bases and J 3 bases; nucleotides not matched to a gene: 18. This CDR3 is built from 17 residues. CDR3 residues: CASMGRGRARPVYEQYF. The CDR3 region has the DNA TGTGCCAGCATGGGGAGGGGTCGGGCGCGGCCTGTCTACGAGCAGTACTTC.

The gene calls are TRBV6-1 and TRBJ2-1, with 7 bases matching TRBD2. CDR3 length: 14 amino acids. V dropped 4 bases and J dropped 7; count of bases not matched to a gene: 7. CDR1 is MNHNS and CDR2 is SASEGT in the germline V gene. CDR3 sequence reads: CASSGLAGGNEQFF. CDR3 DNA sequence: TGTGCCAGCAGTGGACTAGCTGGGGGGAATGAGCAGTTCTTC.

CDR3 residues: CAWRQGLNTIYF. In nucleotides, the CDR3 is TGTGCCTGGAGACAGGGGCTAAACACCATATATTTT. V is TRBV30 and J is TRBJ1-3; TRBD1 matches at 7 bases. The CDR3 length is 12 residues. Looked up from germline, CDR1 is GTSNPN and CDR2 is SVGIG (reference sequence). The V gene end was trimmed by 3 bases and the J gene end by 6 bases; junction bases not matched to a gene: 2.